This T cell receptor beta chain was profiled in a study of T cell repertoires in cytomegalovirus infection (dated by TCRdb to 2018 to 2020). Notes on the research overall: Because public TCR beta signatures pointed to carriage of CMV infection together with the matching HLA type, the HLA type of each donor mattered for the analysis. The study at large found these results: The ex vivo response was dominated by HLA-C-restricted CMV-specific TCR beta clonotypes, which also provided the single most frequent clonotype in two of eight donors. Carriers of CMV infection plus the relevant HLA type were discriminated by the cumulative frequency of public TCR beta family members in the study cohort and in an independent 352-donor cohort.

Concerning this clonotype: Its specific antigen is unknown. There are no base qualities to consult, and no much larger clone falls within one base.

Instrument used: Illumina HiSeq 1500. In TCRdb, the public reads were trimmed at Q25 with fastp and aligned with MiXCR, with productive beta chains retained. Each CDR3 protein gets just one entry, which takes the most common genes and DNA from the rows behind it. The sample data list about 490,000 distinct CDR3 sequences, and about 30% of these were observed just once. The ten largest account for over 10% of the sample. CDR1 SGHTA and CDR2 FQGNSA are derived from the germline V gene. Unmatched junction bases come to 8, with V trimmed by 5 bases and J by 2 bases. The CDR3 holds 16 amino acids from the cysteine to the phenylalanine. The read is trimmed to its CDR3 DNA, 48 bases read in frame from base 1.

The sequence is built from TRBV7-2 and TRBJ2-5, with 10 bases matching TRBD2. The sample was PBMCs. The source is a human donor in good health (CMV status not recorded). Some clones in this sample may be carry-over from other donors' samples. The nucleotides are TGTGCCAGCAGCGACGTACTAGCGGGGCCGCAAGAGACCCAGTACTTC. Translated, it gives CASSDVLAGPQETQYF.